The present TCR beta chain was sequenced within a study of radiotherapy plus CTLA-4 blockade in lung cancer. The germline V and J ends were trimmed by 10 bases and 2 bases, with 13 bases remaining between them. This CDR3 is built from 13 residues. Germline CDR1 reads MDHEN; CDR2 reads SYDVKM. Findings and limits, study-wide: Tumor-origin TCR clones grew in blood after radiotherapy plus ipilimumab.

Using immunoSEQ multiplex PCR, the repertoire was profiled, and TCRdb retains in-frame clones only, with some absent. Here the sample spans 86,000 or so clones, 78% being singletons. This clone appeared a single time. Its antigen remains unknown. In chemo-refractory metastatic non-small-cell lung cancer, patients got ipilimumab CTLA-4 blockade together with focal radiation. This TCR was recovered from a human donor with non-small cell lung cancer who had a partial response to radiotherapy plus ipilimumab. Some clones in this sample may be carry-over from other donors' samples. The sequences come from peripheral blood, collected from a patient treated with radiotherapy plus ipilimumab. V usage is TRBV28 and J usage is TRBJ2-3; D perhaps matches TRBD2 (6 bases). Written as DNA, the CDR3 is TGTGCCATCTCGGCGGGGCACACAGATACGCAGTATTTT. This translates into CAISAGHTDTQYF.